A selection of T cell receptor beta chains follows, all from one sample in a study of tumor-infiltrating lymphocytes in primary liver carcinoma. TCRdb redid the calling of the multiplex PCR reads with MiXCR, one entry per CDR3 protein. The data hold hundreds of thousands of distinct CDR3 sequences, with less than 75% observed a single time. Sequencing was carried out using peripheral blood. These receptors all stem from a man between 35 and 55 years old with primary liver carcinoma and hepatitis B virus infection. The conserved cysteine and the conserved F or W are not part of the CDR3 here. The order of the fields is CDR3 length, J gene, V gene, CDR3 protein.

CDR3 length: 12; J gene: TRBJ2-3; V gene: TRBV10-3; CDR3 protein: AISVTTYTDTQY
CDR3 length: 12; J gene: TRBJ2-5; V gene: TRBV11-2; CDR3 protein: ASTRAGIQETQY
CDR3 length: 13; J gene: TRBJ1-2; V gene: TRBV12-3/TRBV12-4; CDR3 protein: ASSLGQGVDYGYT
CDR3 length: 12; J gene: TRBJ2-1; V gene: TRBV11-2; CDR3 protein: ASSSRCGHREQF
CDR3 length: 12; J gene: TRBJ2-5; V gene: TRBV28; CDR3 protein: ASSPLGLQETQY
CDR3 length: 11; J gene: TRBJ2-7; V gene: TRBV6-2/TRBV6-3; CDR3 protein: ASSVAGGREQN
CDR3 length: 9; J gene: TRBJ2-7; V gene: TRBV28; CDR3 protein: ASSFGTFCI
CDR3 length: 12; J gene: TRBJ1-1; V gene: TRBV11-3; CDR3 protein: ASSLNSMSTEAS
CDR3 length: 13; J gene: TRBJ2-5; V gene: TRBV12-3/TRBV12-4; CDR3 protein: ASCLYGGAQETQY
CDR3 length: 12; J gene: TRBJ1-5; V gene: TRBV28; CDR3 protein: ASSLLKSNQPQH
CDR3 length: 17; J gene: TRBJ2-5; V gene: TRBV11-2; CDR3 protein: ASSFGSLLAGERGETQY
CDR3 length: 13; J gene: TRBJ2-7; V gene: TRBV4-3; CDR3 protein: ASSRPNRRTYDQY
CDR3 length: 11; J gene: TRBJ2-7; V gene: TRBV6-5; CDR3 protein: VSTRQGTTEHY
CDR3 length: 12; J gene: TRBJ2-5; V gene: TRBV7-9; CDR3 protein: ASSLFGVEETQY
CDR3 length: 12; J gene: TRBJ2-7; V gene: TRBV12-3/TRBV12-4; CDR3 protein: ASRTSGRNREQY
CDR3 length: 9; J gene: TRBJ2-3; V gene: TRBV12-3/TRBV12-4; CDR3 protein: TSSLTDTQY
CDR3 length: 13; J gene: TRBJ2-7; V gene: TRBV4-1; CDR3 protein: ASSQAGTRVYEQC
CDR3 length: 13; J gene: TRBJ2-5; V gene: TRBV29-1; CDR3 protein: SVREMIVRPETQY
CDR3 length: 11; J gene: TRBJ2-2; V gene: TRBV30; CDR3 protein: AWGQGLTGELF
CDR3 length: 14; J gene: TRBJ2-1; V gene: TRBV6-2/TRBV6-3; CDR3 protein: ASSYSKGTSENEQF